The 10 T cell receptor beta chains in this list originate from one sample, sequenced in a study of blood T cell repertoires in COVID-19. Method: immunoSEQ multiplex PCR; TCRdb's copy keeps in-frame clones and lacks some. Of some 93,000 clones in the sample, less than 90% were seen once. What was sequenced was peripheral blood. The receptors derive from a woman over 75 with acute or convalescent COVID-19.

The CDR3 nucleotides read TGTGCCAGCAGCACCAAGGGACTAGCGGGGCTTATTTCCTACAATGAGCAGTTCTTC. Amino acids: CASSTKGLAGLISYNEQFF. This sequence joins TRBV9 and TRBJ2-1; TRBD2 matches at 13 bases. The CDR3 spans 19 residues. V gave up 4 bases and J gave up 1 base; unmatched junction bases: 11. Germline V lookup: CDR1 SGDLS, CDR2 YYNGEE. Full variable domain (outside the CDR3, taken from reference TRBV9 and TRBJ2-1): DSGVTQTPKHLITATGQRVTLRCSPRSGDLSVYWYQQSLDQGLQFLIQYYNGEERAKGNILERFSAQQFPDLHSELNLSSLELGDSALYFCASSTKGLAGLISYNEQFFGPGTRLTVL.

CDR3 in amino acids: CASSTGTALGGYTF. CDR3 bases: TGCGCCAGCAGCACCGGGACAGCGCTCGGGGGCTACACCTTC. V gene TRBV5-1 combines with J gene TRBJ1-2, with 7 bases aligning to TRBD1. After removal of 4 bases from V and 8 bases from J, the junction contained 11 bases not matched to a gene. The CDR3 has 14 residues. CDR1 is SGHRS, CDR2 YFSETQ, per germline.

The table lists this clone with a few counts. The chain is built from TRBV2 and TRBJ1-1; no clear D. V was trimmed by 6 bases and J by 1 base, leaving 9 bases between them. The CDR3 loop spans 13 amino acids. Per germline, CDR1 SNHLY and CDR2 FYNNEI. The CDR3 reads CASRAQENTEAFF. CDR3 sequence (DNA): TGTGCCAGCAGGGCCCAGGAGAACACTGAAGCTTTCTTT.

CDR3 loop: CASSLGTGGFYEQYF. CDR3 nucleotides: TGTGCCAGCAGCCTCGGGACAGGGGGTTTCTACGAGCAGTACTTC. The chain is built from TRBV14 and TRBJ2-7, with 11 bases matching TRBD1. CDR1 SGHDN and CDR2 FVKESK come from the germline V gene. Trimming at V came to 4 bases and at J to 3 bases, leaving 5 bases not matched to a gene. The CDR3 has 15 amino acids.

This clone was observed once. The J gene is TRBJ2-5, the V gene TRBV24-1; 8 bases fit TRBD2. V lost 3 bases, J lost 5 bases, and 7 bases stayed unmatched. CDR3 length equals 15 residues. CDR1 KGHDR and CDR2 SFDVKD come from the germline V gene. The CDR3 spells CATSDRRGAGETQYF. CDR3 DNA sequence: TGTGCCACCAGTGATCGGCGGGGGGCCGGGGAGACCCAGTACTTC.

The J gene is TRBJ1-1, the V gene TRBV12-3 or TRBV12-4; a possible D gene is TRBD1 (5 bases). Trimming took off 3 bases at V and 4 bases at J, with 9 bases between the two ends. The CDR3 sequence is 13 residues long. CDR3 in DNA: TGTGCCAGCAGTTTTTGGGGCAGCACTGAAGCTTTCTTT. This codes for CASSFWGSTEAFF.

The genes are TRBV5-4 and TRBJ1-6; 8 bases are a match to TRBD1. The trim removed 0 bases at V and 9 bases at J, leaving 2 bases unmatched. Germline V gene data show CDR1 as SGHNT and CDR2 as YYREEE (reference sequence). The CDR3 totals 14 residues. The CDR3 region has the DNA TGTGCCAGCAGCTTGGACAGGGGGATTTCACCCCTCCACTTT. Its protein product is CASSLDRGISPLHF. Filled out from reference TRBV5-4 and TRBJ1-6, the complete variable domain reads ETGVTQSPTHLIKTRGQQVTLRCSSQSGHNTVSWYQQALGQGPQFIFQYYREEENGRGNFPPRFSGLQFPNYSSELNVNALELDDSALYLCASSLDRGISPLHFGNGTRLTVT.

CDR3 in DNA: TGTGCCAGCTCTTCCACAGGCTCGAACACTGAAGCTTTCTTT. It codes for CASSSTGSNTEAFF. This chain links TRBV18 with TRBJ1-1; TRBD1 is a possible D gene (5 bases). The CDR3 sequence is 14 residues long. The germline gives CDR1 KGHSH, CDR2 LQKENI. The germline V and J ends were trimmed by 6 bases and 1 base, with 12 bases remaining between them.

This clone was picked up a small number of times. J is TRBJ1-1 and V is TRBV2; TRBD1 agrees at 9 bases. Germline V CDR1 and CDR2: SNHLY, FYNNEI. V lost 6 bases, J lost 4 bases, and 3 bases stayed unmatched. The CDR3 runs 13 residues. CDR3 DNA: TGTGCCAGCAGGGGGACAGGGAGCACTGAAGCTTTCTTT. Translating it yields CASRGTGSTEAFF. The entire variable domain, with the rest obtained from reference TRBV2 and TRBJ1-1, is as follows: EPEVTQTPSHQVTQMGQEVILRCVPISNHLYFYWYRQILGQKVEFLVSFYNNEISEKSEIFDDQFSVERPDGSNFTLKIRSTKLEDSAMYFCASRGTGSTEAFFGQGTRLTVV.

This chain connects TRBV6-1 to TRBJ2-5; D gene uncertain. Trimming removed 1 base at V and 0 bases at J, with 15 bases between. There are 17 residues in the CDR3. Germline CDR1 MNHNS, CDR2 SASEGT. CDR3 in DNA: TGTGCCAGCAGTGAAGTGAGTGGGCGCCTGAACCAAGAGACCCAGTACTTC. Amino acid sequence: CASSEVSGRLNQETQYF.